These 7 T cell receptor beta chains were all obtained from the same sample, sequenced in a study of radiation and T cells in renal cell carcinoma. Produced via immunoSEQ multiplex PCR; TCRdb's table is partial and in-frame only. Of some 97,000 clones in the sample, approximately 82% were seen once. Stated time point: blood 4 weeks post-SBRT, at nephrectomy. Documented treatment: 15 Gy SBRT to primary tumor, nephrectomy 4 weeks later. The sample in question was blood, obtained from a patient whose treatment included radiotherapy and nephrectomy. The source of these receptors is a man aged 55 to 70 with renal cell carcinoma.

This clone occurred a few times. V usage is TRBV7-7 and J usage is TRBJ2-5; D unresolved. Trimming removed 1 base at V and 7 bases at J, with 7 bases between. CDR1 and CDR2 (germline): SSHAT, FNYEAQ (reference sequence). The CDR3 loop spans 12 amino acids. CDR3 region: CASSLDERTQYF. CDR3 DNA: TGTGCCAGCAGCTTAGACGAACGGACCCAGTACTTC.

This chain links TRBV2 with TRBJ1-2, with a weak D call TRBD1 (5 bases). CDR3 length: 14 residues. Germline CDR1 reads SNHLY; CDR2 reads FYNNEI. V dropped 7 bases and J dropped 4 bases, with 16 bases sitting between them. In DNA, the CDR3 is TGTGCCAGCATGGAGGGGAGTTCCCTCTATGGCTACACCTTC. The encoded protein is CASMEGSSLYGYTF.

This clone has just a few counts. The V call is TRBV19, the J call TRBJ1-3; TRBD1 might be the D (6 bases). Deletions cut 4 bases from V and 1 base from J, with 11 bases between. CDR1 and CDR2 (germline): LNHDA, SQIVND (reference sequence). There are 15 residues in the CDR3. CDR3 region: CASSTMTGSGNTIYF. DNA of the CDR3: TGTGCCAGTAGTACCATGACAGGATCTGGAAACACCATATATTTT.

This chain links TRBV5-1 with TRBJ2-5, with TRBD1 matching over 8 bases. J gave up 4 bases and V 1 base, and 9 bases lay outside the gene matches. CDR1 SGHRS and CDR2 YFSETQ come from the germline V gene. CDR3 length: 16 amino acids. DNA of the CDR3: TGCGCCAGCAGCTTGTCCACCACAGGGGGACGAGAGACCCAGTACTTC. Its protein is CASSLSTTGGRETQYF.

This clone was seen a single time. CDR3 region: CASSLQREIIDTQYF. CDR3 DNA: TGTGCCAGCTCACTTCAGCGGGAGATCATAGATACGCAGTATTTT. J is TRBJ2-3 and V is TRBV2, with 8 bases aligning to TRBD2. The CDR3 has 15 residues. Germline V gene data show CDR1 as SNHLY and CDR2 as FYNNEI. The V segment lost 8 bases and the J segment 5 bases; nucleotides outside the gene matches: 12. Looking up the rest from reference TRBV2 and TRBJ2-3 gives the full variable domain: EPEVTQTPSHQVTQMGQEVILRCVPISNHLYFYWYRQILGQKVEFLVSFYNNEISEKSEIFDDQFSVERPDGSNFTLKIRSTKLEDSAMYFCASSLQREIIDTQYFGPGTRLTVL.

V gene TRBV18 combines with J gene TRBJ2-1, with TRBD2 identical over 7 bases. This CDR3 comprises 14 residues. CDR1 is KGHSH, CDR2 LQKENI, per germline. Trimming at V came to 4 bases and at J to 5 bases, leaving 5 bases not matched to a gene. The CDR3 DNA sequence: TGTGCCAGCTCACGACTAGCTTTCCACAATGAGCAGTTCTTC. Protein sequence: CASSRLAFHNEQFF.

This clone was seen more than once but under ten times. The chain links TRBV29-1 to TRBJ1-1; D gene unclear. CDR3 length: 13 residues. Trimming cost V 7 bases and J 7 bases, with 19 bases left between them. Per the germline V gene, CDR1 is SQVTM and CDR2 is ANQGSEA. The CDR3 is CSAGYSDGGEAFF. CDR3 in DNA: TGCAGCGCTGGTTACAGCGACGGCGGTGAAGCTTTCTTT.